The rows below give T cell receptor delta chains drawn from one sample of a study of gamma-delta T cells after stem cell transplantation. TCRdb fed the RT-PCR reads into CATT to redo clone calling. Among about 5,700 delta-chain clones, around 2% were seen once, and the ten largest hold roughly a fifth. The material sequenced was gamma-delta T cells. These receptors were obtained from a human donor. It is not recorded whose cells these are; they may come from a transplant donor. The CDR3 runs from the conserved cysteine through the conserved F or W. Fields, in order: clone size, D gene, V gene, CDR3 length, J gene, CDR3 DNA, CDR3 protein. D genes are given only for firm matches. Rows may omit the clone size; those that give it use once, few, many or a size class.

abundance: few
d_gene: TRDD3
v_gene: TRDV2
len: 21
j_gene: TRDJ1
CDR3nt: TGTGCCTGTGACACGTTGGAGCTGGGGGACACTGTGGGGGGGAGGACCGATAAACTCATCTTT
CDR3aa: CACDTLELGDTVGGRTDKLIF

abundance: medium-sized
d_gene: NA
v_gene: TRDV2
len: 14
j_gene: TRDJ1
CDR3nt: TGTGCCTGTGACAACTTGATTCACACCGATAAACTCATCTTT
CDR3aa: CACDNLIHTDKLIF

abundance: few
d_gene: TRDD3
v_gene: TRDV2
len: 16
j_gene: TRDJ1
CDR3nt: TGTGCCGGTGACCAAGTACTGGGGGATACGCCCGATAAACTCATCTTT
CDR3aa: CAGDQVLGDTPDKLIF

abundance: NA
d_gene: TRDD3
v_gene: TRDV2
len: 16
j_gene: TRDJ2
CDR3nt: TGTGCCTGTGACACACTGGGGGATGGGGGGACAGCACAACTCTTCTTT
CDR3aa: CACDTLGDGGTAQLFF

abundance: NA
d_gene: TRDD3
v_gene: TRDV2
len: 17
j_gene: TRDJ1
CDR3nt: TGTGCCTGTGACACCGTCGCTACATGGGGGATCCCCGATAAACTCATCTTT
CDR3aa: CACDTVATWGIPDKLIF

abundance: many
d_gene: TRDD3
v_gene: TRDV2
len: 16
j_gene: TRDJ1
CDR3nt: TGTGCCTGTGATGTACTGGGGGATACGTCGGCCGATAAACTCATCTTT
CDR3aa: CACDVLGDTSADKLIF

abundance: medium-sized
d_gene: NA
v_gene: TRDV2
len: 14
j_gene: TRDJ1
CDR3nt: TGTGCCTGTGACACGATCCTCCCGGGGGGGAAACTCATCTTT
CDR3aa: CACDTILPGGKLIF

abundance: medium-sized
d_gene: TRDD3
v_gene: TRDV2
len: 18
j_gene: TRDJ1
CDR3nt: TGTGCCTGTGACACGGTAACTGGGGGATACTTGAGAGGAGATAAACTCATCTTT
CDR3aa: CACDTVTGGYLRGDKLIF

abundance: few
d_gene: TRDD3
v_gene: TRDV2
len: 16
j_gene: TRDJ1
CDR3nt: TGTGCCTGTGACACCTTGGGGGATACAGGACCCGATAAACTCATCTTT
CDR3aa: CACDTLGDTGPDKLIF

abundance: few
d_gene: TRDD3
v_gene: TRDV2
len: 19
j_gene: TRDJ1
CDR3nt: TGTGCCTGTGACACCGTCCTTCCCACTTTGGGGGATACTATCGATAAACTCATCTTT
CDR3aa: CACDTVLPTLGDTIDKLIF

abundance: once
d_gene: NA
v_gene: TRDV2
len: 12
j_gene: TRDJ1
CDR3nt: TGTGCCTTTAGCTTCCCTCCCGATAACCTCATCTTT
CDR3aa: CAFSFPPDNLIF

abundance: many
d_gene: TRDD3
v_gene: TRDV2
len: 17
j_gene: TRDJ1
CDR3nt: TGTGCCTGTGACTCTGTACTGGGGGACCTTTACACCGATAAACTCATCTTT
CDR3aa: CACDSVLGDLYTDKLIF

abundance: large
d_gene: TRDD3
v_gene: TRDV2
len: 15
j_gene: TRDJ1
CDR3nt: TGTGCCTGTGACAAACTCTGGGGGAACACCGATAAACTCATCTTT
CDR3aa: CACDKLWGNTDKLIF

abundance: medium-sized
d_gene: NA
v_gene: TRDV2
len: 15
j_gene: TRDJ1
CDR3nt: TGTGCCTGTGACATCGTTGGGGATCGTCCCGATAAACTCATCTTT
CDR3aa: CACDIVGDRPDKLIF

abundance: few
d_gene: TRDD3
v_gene: TRDV2
len: 17
j_gene: TRDJ1
CDR3nt: TGTGCCTGTGACACCATGGCTGGGGGATCCGACACCGATAAACTCATCTTT
CDR3aa: CACDTMAGGSDTDKLIF

abundance: few
d_gene: TRDD3
v_gene: TRDV2
len: 18
j_gene: TRDJ1
CDR3nt: TGTGCCTGTGACACCGCTGGGCGGGGGATGGTCAACCAAAAGAAACTCATCTTT
CDR3aa: CACDTAGRGMVNQKKLIF

abundance: many
d_gene: TRDD3
v_gene: TRDV2
len: 21
j_gene: TRDJ1
CDR3nt: TGTGCCTGTGACACCCTACACAACTTACTGGGGGATACATCTTTCTCGGATAAACTCATCTTT
CDR3aa: CACDTLHNLLGDTSFSDKLIF

abundance: NA
d_gene: TRDD3
v_gene: TRDV2
len: 17
j_gene: TRDJ1
CDR3nt: TGTGCCTGTGATTCCATACTGGGGGATACCCCCACCGATAAACTCATCTTT
CDR3aa: CACDSILGDTPTDKLIF

abundance: large
d_gene: TRDD3
v_gene: TRDV2
len: 18
j_gene: TRDJ1
CDR3nt: TGTGCCTGTGACACCGTGTCCCTTACTGGGGGATCCACCGATAAACTCATCTTT
CDR3aa: CACDTVSLTGGSTDKLIF

abundance: many
d_gene: NA
v_gene: TRDV2
len: 17
j_gene: TRDJ1
CDR3nt: TGTGCCTGTGAATCACTGACTGGGACCGGGTACACCGATAAACTCATCTTT
CDR3aa: CACESLTGTGYTDKLIF

abundance: few
d_gene: TRDD3
v_gene: TRDV2
len: 14
j_gene: TRDJ1
CDR3nt: TGTGCCTGTGACAATCTACTGGGGGAAGATAAACTCATCTTT
CDR3aa: CACDNLLGEDKLIF

abundance: medium-sized
d_gene: TRDD3
v_gene: TRDV2
len: 20
j_gene: TRDJ1
CDR3nt: TGTGCCTGTGACATCATCCCGGTTTTGGGGGATAGAACCCACACCGATAAACTCATCTTT
CDR3aa: CACDIIPVLGDRTHTDKLIF

abundance: medium-sized
d_gene: TRDD3
v_gene: TRDV2
len: 14
j_gene: TRDJ1
CDR3nt: TGTGCCTGTGACCCCATGGGGGATCCCGATAAACTCATCTTT
CDR3aa: CACDPMGDPDKLIF

abundance: medium-sized
d_gene: TRDD3
v_gene: TRDV2
len: 18
j_gene: TRDJ1
CDR3nt: TGTGCCTGTGACACCGTCCAACTGGGGGATACCCTCACCGATAAACTCATCTTT
CDR3aa: CACDTVQLGDTLTDKLIF

abundance: NA
d_gene: TRDD3
v_gene: TRDV2
len: 17
j_gene: TRDJ1
CDR3nt: TGTGCCTGTGACCAAGTACTGGGGGATACGGAGGGCGATAAACTCATCTTT
CDR3aa: CACDQVLGDTEGDKLIF

abundance: few
d_gene: TRDD3
v_gene: TRDV2
len: 15
j_gene: TRDJ1
CDR3nt: TGTGCCTGTGACCAAGTACTGGGGGACACCGATAAACTCATCTTT
CDR3aa: CACDQVLGDTDKLIF

abundance: NA
d_gene: TRDD3
v_gene: TRDV2
len: 18
j_gene: TRDJ1
CDR3nt: TGTGCCTGTGACACCATCGATGGGGGATACCAGTACACCGATAAACTCATCTTT
CDR3aa: CACDTIDGGYQYTDKLIF